The source of this T cell receptor beta chain is a study of T cell changes during pregnancy in multiple sclerosis. V dropped 3 bases and J dropped 4; count of bases not matched to a gene: 9. The germline gives CDR1 SGHDT, CDR2 YYEEEE. CDR3 length: 15 residues. Sequenced by immunoSEQ multiplex PCR; TCRdb stores in-frame clones only, minus some. The sample records approximately 50,000 clones, roughly 92% being singletons. The chain is built from TRBV5-6 and TRBJ1-2; 7 bases fit TRBD1. The sequence was collected from a female donor with multiple sclerosis, enrolled in a pregnancy study. Sequences were derived from CD4+ T cells from peripheral blood mononuclear cells, sampled after pregnancy. CDR3 sequence reads: CASSSTGQRGYGYTF. The CDR3 region has the DNA TGTGCCAGCAGCTCGACAGGGCAGAGGGGCTATGGCTACACCTTC.